This T cell receptor (beta chain) was found in a study of T cell repertoires in cytomegalovirus infection. Background on the study: An indication of both CMV infection and matching HLA type came from public TCR beta signatures.

Germline lookup yields CDR1 DFQATT and CDR2 SNEGSKA (reference sequence). The CDR3 length is 15 residues. V was shortened by 0 bases and J by 5 bases, with 11 bases between the two germline ends. At least ten counts were recorded for this clonotype. TCRdb redid the calling of the reads with MiXCR, one entry per CDR3 protein. The sample contains about 300,000 distinct CDR3 sequences, approximately 10% of which appear only once. The chain carries TRBV20-1 and TRBJ1-6; possible D gene TRBD1, 6 bases. The receptor's source is a human donor in good health (CMV status not recorded). Some clones in this sample may be carry-over from other donors' samples. The sample was PBMCs. CDR3 sequence: CSARDPGQHNSPLHF. The CDR3 coding sequence is TGCAGTGCTAGAGATCCGGGACAACATAATTCACCCCTCCACTTT.